This entry lists 25 T cell receptor beta chains sequenced from one sample in a study of hypomethylating agent response in myelodysplastic syndrome (dated by TCRdb to the early 2020s). Library creation used the immunoSEQ multiplex PCR assay. As stored in TCRdb, this immuneACCESS dataset retains in-frame rearrangements with V and J assigned. A fraction of the clones does not appear; measured against another copy, unresolved V genes explain less than half of the discrepancy, and the remainder lacks a known reason. For this sample the table gives several thousand clones, of which roughly 85% were detected only once. The top ten clones comprise 9.5% to 13% of the sample. The sequenced sample was bone marrow, obtained before or after starting hypomethylating agent treatment for myelodysplastic syndrome (not recorded which). The receptor source for this set is a human donor with myelodysplastic syndrome.

This chain links TRBV5-5 with TRBJ1-4, with TRBD1 as a possible D gene (6 bases). Trimming shortened V by 4 bases and J by 4 bases, and 14 bases separated the two germline ends. The V gene's germline CDR1 is SGHKS and CDR2 YYEKEE (reference sequence). CDR3 length: 15 residues. The CDR3 bases are TGTGCCAGCAGCGTTCTGGGGGCCTTTAATGAAAAACTGTTTTTT. Protein: CASSVLGAFNEKLFF.

V gene TRBV7-2 combines with J gene TRBJ2-5; a weak D match, TRBD2 (5 bases). CDR1 SGHTA and CDR2 FQGNSA come from the germline V gene. This CDR3 contains 13 residues. V was trimmed by 2 bases and J by 2 bases, leaving 6 bases between them. This CDR3 is CASSLRGQETQYF. CDR3 DNA: TGTGCCAGCAGCTTACGAGGGCAAGAGACCCAGTACTTC.

The chain has TRBV4-3 and TRBJ2-7, with D possibly being TRBD2 (6 bases). The CDR3 spans 15 residues. Per the germline V gene, CDR1 is LGHNA and CDR2 is YSLEER. Between the trimmed V and J ends, which lost 1 base and 0 bases, there was a span of 10 bases. CDR3 region: CASSQASAASYEQYF. In DNA, the CDR3 is TGCGCCAGCAGCCAAGCTAGCGCGGCCTCCTACGAGCAGTACTTC.

V and J are TRBV4-3 and TRBJ2-2; perhaps TRBD2 as D (5 bases). This CDR3 region has 16 residues. V was cut by 1 base and J by 2 bases, with 11 bases left in between. The germline V gene encodes CDR1 LGHNA and CDR2 YSLEER. In DNA form, the CDR3 reads TGCGCCAGCAGCCAAGTTGCAGGACTTAACACCGGGGAGCTGTTTTTT. Translation gives CASSQVAGLNTGELFF.

The CDR3 DNA reads TGCGCCAGCAGAGCACAGGTCGCGAACACCGGGGAGCTGTTTTTT. The encoded protein is CASRAQVANTGELFF. The rearrangement joins TRBV5-1 to TRBJ2-2; D might be TRBD1 (5 bases). This CDR3 has 15 amino acids. The V gene's germline CDR1 is SGHRS and CDR2 YFSETQ. V lost 5 bases and J lost 0, with 11 bases in between.

V is TRBV5-4 and J is TRBJ2-3; perhaps D is TRBD1 or TRBD2 (5 bases each). The germline V gene has CDR1 SGHNT and CDR2 YYREEE (reference sequence). V lost 4 bases to trimming and J lost 5 bases, with 14 bases between them. The CDR3 totals 14 residues. The CDR3 region has the DNA TGTGCCAGCAGCCCGGGACGTTGGGGAGATACGCAGTATTTT. This gives the protein CASSPGRWGDTQYF.

This clone has only one observation. The chain links TRBV5-1 to TRBJ1-1; 9 bases are a match to TRBD1. Unmatched junction bases numbered 6, after V lost 0 bases and J lost 3 bases. The V gene's germline CDR1 is SGHRS and CDR2 YFSETQ. CDR3 length: 16 residues. This CDR3 is CASSLGTGEFHTEAFF. For the CDR3, the DNA is TGCGCCAGCAGCTTGGGGACAGGGGAATTTCACACTGAAGCTTTCTTT.

The chain recombines TRBV6-1 with TRBJ1-1; D may be TRBD1 (6 bases). Germline values: CDR1 MNHNS, CDR2 SASEGT. The CDR3 sequence is 16 residues long. The ends were cut back, 4 bases at V and 0 bases at J, with 15 bases in the middle. The DNA of the CDR3 is TGTGCCAGCAGTGTCCCGGGACACGGGATGAACACTGAAGCTTTCTTT. It codes for CASSVPGHGMNTEAFF.

This chain links TRBV18 with TRBJ1-1; TRBD1 aligns across 8 bases. The CDR3 extends over 16 amino acids. Germline CDR1 is KGHSH and CDR2 is LQKENI. The V segment lost 4 bases and the J segment 2 bases; nucleotides outside the gene matches: 9. CDR3 nucleotides: TGTGCCAGCTCACTCGGGACAGGAGAATTTAACACTGAAGCTTTCTTT. Amino acids: CASSLGTGEFNTEAFF.

The chain has TRBV9 and TRBJ2-5; TRBD1 matches 9 bases. Germline V CDR1 and CDR2: SGDLS, YYNGEE. CDR3 length: 18 residues. Trimming took 3 bases from V and 5 from J; bases not matched to a gene: 17. This chain's CDR3 is CASSGRQGQGFGGETQYF. The CDR3 bases are TGTGCCAGCAGCGGGCGTCAGGGACAGGGATTCGGGGGGGAGACCCAGTACTTC.

The V call is TRBV5-6, the J call TRBJ1-1, with no clear D. The CDR3 totals 16 residues. Between the trimmed V and J ends, which lost 1 base and 0 bases, there was a span of 13 bases. Germline CDR1 and CDR2: SGHDT and YYEEEE. This CDR3 is CASSLLMTELNTEAFF. The CDR3 coding sequence is TGTGCCAGCAGCTTGCTTATGACGGAGCTGAACACTGAAGCTTTCTTT.

The chain carries TRBV19 and TRBJ1-2; weak D call: TRBD1 (6 bases). Germline values: CDR1 LNHDA, CDR2 SQIVND (reference sequence). CDR3 length: 14 residues. V lost 4 bases, J lost 4 bases, and 13 bases lay in between. CDR3 sequence: CASSTLTGSYGYTF. In DNA form, the CDR3 reads TGTGCCAGTAGTACCCTGACAGGATCCTATGGCTACACCTTC.

The chain has TRBV28 and TRBJ2-5, with 10 bases fitting TRBD2. V dropped 7 bases and J dropped 7; count of bases not matched to a gene: 9. Looked up from germline, CDR1 is MDHEN and CDR2 is SYDVKM. The CDR3 runs 14 residues. CDR3 DNA: TGTGCCAGCACGGACCTAGCGGGGGATTTGACCCAGTACTTC. The encoded protein is CASTDLAGDLTQYF.

The chain joins TRBV7-9 to TRBJ2-5; D unclear. Germline V gene sequence: CDR1 SEHNR, CDR2 FQNEAQ (reference sequence). V dropped 5 bases and J dropped 2 bases, with 12 bases sitting between them. The CDR3 has 14 amino acids. The CDR3 sequence is CASSGSRKQETQYF. The CDR3 region has the DNA TGTGCCAGCAGCGGGTCGAGAAAACAAGAGACCCAGTACTTC.

The chain recombines TRBV10-2 with TRBJ2-5, with 9 positions matching TRBD2. The length of the CDR3 is 15 residues. Germline V CDR1 and CDR2: WSHSY, SAAADI. Trimming at V came to 4 bases and at J to 2 bases, leaving 5 bases not matched to a gene. CDR3 DNA: TGCGCCAGCAGTGGGCTAGCGGGGCCACAAGAGACCCAGTACTTC. This translates into CASSGLAGPQETQYF.

J is TRBJ2-3 and V is TRBV6-5; TRBD2 is a possible D gene (5 bases). CDR3 length: 14 residues. Trimming stripped 7 bases from V and 3 bases from J, with 14 bases between. Germline CDR1 reads MNHEY; CDR2 reads SVGAGI. CDR3 sequence: CASKGQRLTDTQYF. The DNA of the CDR3 is TGTGCCAGCAAGGGCCAGCGGTTAACAGATACGCAGTATTTT.

The chain recombines TRBV7-3 with TRBJ1-1; 10 nucleotides line up with TRBD1. This CDR3 has 20 amino acids. The V segment lost 3 bases and the J segment 0 bases; nucleotides outside the gene matches: 16. Germline CDR1 reads SGHTA; CDR2 reads FQGTGA. The CDR3 bases are TGTGCCAGCAGCTTGAAGTATTCCGGGACAGGGGTTTCCATGAACACTGAAGCTTTCTTT. This gives the protein CASSLKYSGTGVSMNTEAFF.

V gene TRBV4-1 combines with J gene TRBJ1-5; 9 nucleotides agree with TRBD1. V shed 1 base and J 7 bases; nucleotides not matched to a gene: 11. The CDR3 loop spans 17 amino acids. The V gene's germline CDR1 is MGHRA and CDR2 YSYEKL. The CDR3 reads CASSQAIRTGEIQPQHF. CDR3 DNA: TGCGCCAGCAGCCAAGCCATACGGACAGGGGAAATACAGCCCCAGCATTTT.

J is TRBJ1-2 and V is TRBV19, with 9 bases fitting TRBD1. Germline assignment: CDR1 LNHDA and CDR2 SQIVND (reference sequence). The V gene end was trimmed by 5 bases and the J gene end by 4 bases; junction bases not matched to a gene: 5. This CDR3 is built from 14 residues. In DNA form, the CDR3 reads TGTGCCAGTAGTTCGGGACAGGGACCCTATGGCTACACCTTC. Translating it yields CASSSGQGPYGYTF.

The CDR3: CASGALAGGPSSPDTQYF. CDR3 coding DNA: TGTGCTAGTGGCGCACTAGCGGGGGGGCCGAGTAGCCCAGATACGCAGTATTTT. The rearrangement joins TRBV12-5 to TRBJ2-3, with 13 bases matching TRBD2. Trimming cost V 6 bases and J 4 bases; bases outside gene matches: 13. The CDR3 extends over 18 amino acids. From germline, CDR1 is LGHNT and CDR2 FRNRAP. Variable domain in full (rest from reference TRBV12-5 and TRBJ2-3): DARVTQTPRHKVTEMGQEVTMRCQPILGHNTVFWYRQTMMQGLELLAYFRNRAPLDDSGMPKDRFSAEMPDATLATLKIQPSEPRDSAVYFCASGALAGGPSSPDTQYFGPGTRLTVL.

The CDR3 DNA reads as TGTGCCAGCAGTTTGACAGCCCAAGCGGGGGGCTACACCTTC. This encodes CASSLTAQAGGYTF. The chain uses TRBV27 and TRBJ1-2; D is perhaps TRBD1 (5 bases). V was clipped by 3 bases and J by 8 bases, with 16 bases between them. Germline lookup yields CDR1 MNHEY and CDR2 SMNVEV (reference sequence). The CDR3 consists of 14 residues.

In this sample, this clone turned up a few times. The CDR3 loop reads CASSYWDKEDSPLHF. CDR3 nucleotides: TGTGCCAGCAGTTACTGGGACAAGGAGGATTCACCCCTCCACTTT. V and J are TRBV6-5 and TRBJ1-6, with D possibly matching TRBD1 (6 bases). Trimming pared 1 base from V and 8 bases from J, leaving 12 bases between. The CDR3 totals 15 residues. Germline V gene lookup returns CDR1 MNHEY and CDR2 SVGAGI.

Only a few counts were recorded for this clone. The CDR3 loop is CASSDRAGGYTF. CDR3 DNA sequence: TGTGCCAGCAGTGACCGGGCTGGTGGCTACACCTTC. This chain links TRBV2 with TRBJ1-2, with no clear D. Trimming cost V 3 bases and J 7 bases, with 9 bases left between them. CDR3 length: 12 residues. Germline CDR1 is SNHLY and CDR2 is FYNNEI.

The chain joins TRBV27 to TRBJ2-7; D is perhaps TRBD1 or TRBD2 (5 bases each). The CDR3 totals 15 residues. Between the trimmed V and J ends, which lost 6 bases and 1 base, there was a span of 16 bases. Germline V CDR1 and CDR2: MNHEY, SMNVEV (reference sequence). The CDR3 here is CASRGPGRVSYEQYF. The CDR3 coding sequence is TGTGCCAGCAGAGGCCCGGGACGGGTGTCCTACGAGCAGTACTTC.

The V gene is TRBV5-4, the J gene TRBJ2-6, with unresolved D. The CDR3 is 14 amino acids. CDR1 and CDR2 (germline): SGHNT, YYREEE (reference sequence). V lost 0 bases and J lost 4, with 5 bases in between. In DNA, the CDR3 is TGTGCCAGCAGCTTGGAACTGGGGGCCAACGTCCTGACTTTC. This translates into CASSLELGANVLTF. The full variable domain, with the rest looked up from reference TRBV5-4 and TRBJ2-6, is ETGVTQSPTHLIKTRGQQVTLRCSSQSGHNTVSWYQQALGQGPQFIFQYYREEENGRGNFPPRFSGLQFPNYSSELNVNALELDDSALYLCASSLELGANVLTFGAGSRLTVL.